This T cell receptor beta chain is drawn from a study of tumor-infiltrating lymphocytes in localized non-small cell lung cancer (TCRdb year 2021). For the wider study: Several histologies were represented in the cohort, which also included both smokers and never-smokers as well as patients whose samples were collected after neoadjuvant chemotherapy. Each patient contributed resected tumor tissue and uninvolved lung tissue from the same patient, described as non-adjacent to the tumor. Alongside flow cytometry, multiplex immunofluorescence, RNA-seq, exome sequencing and proteomics, TCR sequencing was applied to the same patients as one of several integrated assays. The overall ICON cohort was composed of approximately 150 surgical patients with localized non-small cell lung cancer whose tumors were resected. The paired tumor versus uninvolved lung comparison of immunoSEQ T-cell fraction included 55 patients. Broader findings and caveats from the paper: Because different assays used different pieces of the same tissue, intratumor heterogeneity could not be separated from technical variation. The TCR-derived T-cell fraction showed no difference between the flow cytometry-defined immunotypes IM1 (good prognosis) and IM2 (poor prognosis). Higher T cell infiltration in tumors than in uninvolved lung tissue was supported by TCRbeta sequencing, consistent with immunofluorescence CD3 counts. No association of tumor T-cell fraction from TCR sequencing with recurrence-free survival was found (p = 0.61). Because assay coverage varied across patients depending on available tissue quantity, TCR sequencing was performed for only a subset of the cohort.

Enrollment in ICON was initiated in April 2016, and the last patient was enrolled in 2018. In a subcohort of 70 to 95 patients, fresh tumor and matched uninvolved tissue were collected for in-depth immune analyses, with TCR sequencing among those analyses. No cell sorting was done, and TCR sequencing was instead run on DNA isolated from bulk tissue. TCR sequencing with the immunoSEQ assay provided the T-cell fraction in tumor and uninvolved lung tissue. In the original analysis: For survival analysis, patients were divided into high (upper tertile) and low (lower two tertiles) T-cell fraction groups, which were compared by log-rank test. A signed-rank test was used to check for differences in T-cell fraction between paired tumor and uninvolved lung. Sourced from immuneACCESS, this table was stored by TCRdb with only in-frame sequences that have V and J called. A share of the clones is absent; for the studies checked, an unresolved V gene accounts for under half, and the remainder has no known explanation. V, J and clone size are taken as reported in that table, and D and trimming were inferred from the DNA itself. The sample contains about 6,000 clones, just over 75% of them found a single time. Around 5.8% of the sample is held by the ten biggest clonotypes.

Note on this clone: No cognate antigen has been identified for it. Nothing much larger sits one base from this clone, and base qualities are not available.

Trimming takes 3 bases from V and 5 bases from J, and the germline ends sit 8 bases apart. Sequences SGHTA (CDR1) and FQGNSA (CDR2) are obtained from the germline V gene. Measured from the cysteine to the phenylalanine, the CDR3 is 13 residues long. CDR3 DNA only is kept here, 39 bases in frame from base 1. This TCR derives from a human donor with non-small cell lung cancer. The V and J genes are TRBV7-2 and TRBJ1-5, with no D gene named confidently. Sequenced sample: lung tumor tissue. In nucleotide form, the sequence is TGTGCCAGCAGCTTCGGAACTGATCAGCCCCAGCATTTT. It specifies CASSFGTDQPQHF.